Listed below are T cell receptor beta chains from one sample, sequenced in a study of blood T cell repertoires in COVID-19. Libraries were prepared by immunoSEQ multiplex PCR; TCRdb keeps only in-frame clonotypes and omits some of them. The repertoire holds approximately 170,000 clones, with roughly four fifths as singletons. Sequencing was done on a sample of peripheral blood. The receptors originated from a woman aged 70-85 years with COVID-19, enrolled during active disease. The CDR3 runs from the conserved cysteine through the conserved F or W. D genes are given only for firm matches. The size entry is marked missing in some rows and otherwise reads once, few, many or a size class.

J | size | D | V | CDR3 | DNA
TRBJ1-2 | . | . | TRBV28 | CASTEQGGYGYTF | TGTGCCAGCACCGAACAGGGCGGGTATGGCTACACCTTC
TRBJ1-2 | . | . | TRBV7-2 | CASSTQTGAGVGYGYTF | TGTGCCAGCAGCACTCAGACAGGCGCAGGTGTGGGCTATGGCTACACCTTC
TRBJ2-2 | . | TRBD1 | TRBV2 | CASSGGTGPNTGELFF | TGTGCCAGCAGTGGAGGGACAGGGCCGAACACCGGGGAGCTGTTTTTT
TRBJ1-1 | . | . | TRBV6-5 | CASATGFGTEAFF | TGTGCCAGCGCAACAGGGTTCGGCACTGAAGCTTTCTTT
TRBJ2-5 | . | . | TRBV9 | CASSAGTPETQYF | TGTGCCAGCAGCGCCGGGACACCAGAGACCCAGTACTTC
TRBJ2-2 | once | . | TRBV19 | CASSGTTNTGELFF | TGTGCCAGTAGCGGGACAACTAACACCGGGGAGCTGTTTTTT
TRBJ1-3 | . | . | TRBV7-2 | CASSLRGGGNTIYF | TGTGCCAGCAGCTTAAGGGGAGGTGGAAACACCATATATTTT
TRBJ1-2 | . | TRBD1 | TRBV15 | CATSRRQGDGYTF | TGTGCCACCAGCAGACGACAGGGCGATGGCTACACCTTC
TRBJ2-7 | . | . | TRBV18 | CASSPLGLGHDEQYF | TGTGCCAGCTCACCACTGGGGCTAGGTCACGACGAGCAGTACTTC
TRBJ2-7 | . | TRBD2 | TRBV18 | CASSPSAGGADEQYF | TGTGCCAGCTCACCATCTGCGGGGGGCGCAGACGAGCAGTACTTC
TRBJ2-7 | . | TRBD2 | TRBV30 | CAWSRSREGEQYF | TGTGCCTGGAGTCGATCTAGGGAGGGCGAGCAGTACTTC
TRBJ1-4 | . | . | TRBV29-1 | CSVGPDSEKLFF | TGCAGCGTTGGGCCAGACTCTGAAAAACTGTTTTTT
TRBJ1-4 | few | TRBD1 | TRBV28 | CASSPRDRGLEKLFF | TGTGCCAGCAGCCCCAGGGACAGGGGGCTGGAAAAACTGTTTTTT
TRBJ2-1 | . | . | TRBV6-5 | CATATRQLRYNEQFF | TGTGCCACTGCGACCAGACAGTTACGTTACAATGAGCAGTTCTTC
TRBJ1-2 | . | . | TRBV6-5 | CASSYGSYGYTF | TGTGCCAGCAGTTACGGGAGTTATGGCTACACCTTC
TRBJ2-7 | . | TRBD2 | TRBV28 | CASTNLAGGTAYEQYF | TGTGCCAGCACCAACTTAGCGGGAGGTACAGCCTACGAGCAGTACTTC
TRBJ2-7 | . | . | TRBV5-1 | CASSPSWRGSSYEQYF | TGCGCCAGCAGTCCAAGTTGGAGGGGATCATCCTACGAGCAGTACTTC
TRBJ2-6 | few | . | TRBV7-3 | CASSLLAGLGANVLTF | TGTGCCAGCAGCTTACTGGCGGGGCTCGGGGCCAACGTCCTGACTTTC
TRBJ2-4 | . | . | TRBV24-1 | CATSDRDRNIQYF | TGTGCCACCAGTGACCGGGATAGAAACATTCAGTACTTC
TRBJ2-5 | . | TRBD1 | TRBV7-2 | CASSLGPGTEQETQYF | TGTGCCAGCAGCTTAGGCCCCGGGACAGAGCAAGAGACCCAGTACTTC
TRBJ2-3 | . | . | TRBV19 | CASSRPGLSTDTQYF | TGTGCCAGTAGTCGCCCGGGACTTAGCACAGATACGCAGTATTTT
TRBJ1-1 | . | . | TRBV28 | CASSLWGGSAFF | TGTGCCAGCAGTTTATGGGGAGGGTCGGCTTTCTTT
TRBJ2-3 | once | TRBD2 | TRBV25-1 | CASSLPGLAGYTQYF | TGTGCCAGCAGTCTGCCCGGACTAGCGGGATATACGCAGTATTTT
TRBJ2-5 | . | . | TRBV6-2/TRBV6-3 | CASSHREGETQYF | TGTGCCAGCAGCCACAGGGAGGGCGAGACCCAGTACTTC
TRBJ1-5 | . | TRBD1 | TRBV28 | CASSPILQGDNQPQHF | TGTGCCAGCAGTCCCATCCTGCAGGGGGACAATCAGCCCCAGCATTTT
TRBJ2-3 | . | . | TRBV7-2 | CASSVGGVEDTQYF | TGTGCCAGCAGCGTCGGAGGTGTAGAGGATACGCAGTATTTT
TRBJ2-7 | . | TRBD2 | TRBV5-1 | CASSTSAKSYEQYF | TGCGCCAGCAGTACTAGCGCTAAGTCCTACGAGCAGTACTTC
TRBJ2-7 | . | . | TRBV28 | CASSSGTGVREQYF | TGTGCCAGCAGTTCTGGGACGGGGGTAAGGGAGCAGTACTTC
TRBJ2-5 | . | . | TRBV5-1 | CASGTQETQYF | TGCGCCAGCGGCACCCAAGAGACCCAGTACTTC
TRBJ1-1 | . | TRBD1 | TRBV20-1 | CSASDRGGGEAFF | TGCAGTGCTAGTGACAGGGGTGGTGGAGAAGCTTTCTTT
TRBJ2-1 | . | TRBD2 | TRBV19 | CASTHTGLAGGHLGNEQFF | TGTGCCAGTACCCATACGGGGCTAGCGGGAGGGCATCTTGGGAATGAGCAGTTCTTC
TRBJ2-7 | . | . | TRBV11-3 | CASSYLGGASGEQYF | TGTGCCAGCAGCTATTTAGGGGGGGCTTCCGGCGAGCAGTACTTC
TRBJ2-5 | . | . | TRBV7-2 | CASSLARLETQYF | TGTGCCAGCAGCTTAGCGAGGTTGGAGACCCAGTACTTC
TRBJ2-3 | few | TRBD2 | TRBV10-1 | CASSPLGGLAGTDTQYF | TGCGCCAGCAGTCCCTTGGGAGGGCTAGCGGGCACAGATACGCAGTATTTT
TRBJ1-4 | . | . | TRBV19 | CASSITGFAEKLFF | TGTGCCAGTAGTATAACAGGCTTTGCCGAAAAACTGTTTTTT
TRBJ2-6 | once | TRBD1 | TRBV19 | CASSTGTGNLRANVLTF | TGTGCCAGTAGTACTGGGACAGGGAACCTGAGGGCCAACGTCCTGACTTTC
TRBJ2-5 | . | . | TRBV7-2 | CASSLANAGMQTQYF | TGTGCCAGCAGCTTAGCGAATGCGGGAATGCAGACCCAGTACTTC